The 24 T cell receptor beta chains below all came from one sample that was sequenced in a study of T cell responses to AZD1222 COVID-19 vaccine. Profiled with immunoSEQ multiplex PCR; TCRdb holds only in-frame clones, not every one. The data show approximately 140,000 clones, about 90% seen once. The specimen was peripheral blood, collected 28 days after the second dose of the MenACWY control vaccine. These receptor sequences come from an adult who received the MenACWY meningococcal vaccine as a control.

V usage is TRBV18 and J usage is TRBJ2-3, with D possibly TRBD1 on 5 matching bases. The CDR3 covers 17 residues. Trimming pared 0 bases from V and 2 bases from J, leaving 15 bases between. CDR1 and CDR2 (germline): KGHSH, LQKENI. Written as DNA, the CDR3 is TGTGCCAGCTCACCACCGGCGGTTTCAGGGTTCACAGATACGCAGTATTTT. Translation gives CASSPPAVSGFTDTQYF.

The chain couples TRBV24-1 to TRBJ1-2; 8 bases align to TRBD1. Trimming cost V 4 bases and J 7 bases; bases outside gene matches: 7. The CDR3 is made up of 14 amino acids. Germline CDR1 is KGHDR and CDR2 is SFDVKD. CDR3 coding DNA: TGTGCCACCAGTGAAGCAGGGGGCGCGGGTGGCTACACCTTC. It encodes CATSEAGGAGGYTF.

J is TRBJ2-3 and V is TRBV7-3, with D perhaps TRBD1 or TRBD2 (5 bases each). Germline V gene sequence: CDR1 SGHTA, CDR2 FQGTGA. CDR3 length: 15 residues. Trimming stripped 3 bases from V and 0 bases from J, with 10 bases between. CDR3 residues: CASSLGPDSTDTQYF. CDR3 nucleotides: TGTGCCAGCAGCTTGGGACCAGATAGCACAGATACGCAGTATTTT. Supplemented by reference TRBV7-3 and TRBJ2-3, the full variable domain reads GAGVSQTPSNKVTEKGKYVELRCDPISGHTALYWYRQSLGQGPEFLIYFQGTGAADDSGLPNDRFFAVRPEGSVSTLKIQRTERGDSAVYLCASSLGPDSTDTQYFGPGTRLTVL.

The chain couples TRBV2 to TRBJ1-2, with no clear D. Germline assignment: CDR1 SNHLY and CDR2 FYNNEI. Between the trimmed V and J ends, which lost 0 bases and 7 bases, there was a span of 12 bases. This CDR3 has 14 amino acids. The DNA of the CDR3 is TGTGCCAGCAGTGAAGCGAGGCAGGCAGTTGGCTACACCTTC. It specifies CASSEARQAVGYTF.

This chain links TRBV18 with TRBJ2-1; D might be TRBD2 (5 bases). Per germline, CDR1 KGHSH and CDR2 LQKENI. CDR3 length: 12 residues. V lost 3 bases to trimming and J lost 9 bases, with 9 bases between them. CDR3 in amino acids: CASSPMEAEQFF. The CDR3 DNA reads TGTGCCAGCTCACCGATGGAGGCTGAGCAGTTCTTC.

The chain uses TRBV28 and TRBJ2-7; D gene uncertain. This CDR3 has 13 residues. The germline gives CDR1 MDHEN, CDR2 SYDVKM. V was shortened by 1 base and J by 2 bases, with 6 bases between the two germline ends. The CDR3 DNA follows: TGTGCCAGCAGTTTATCCGGGCCCTACGAGCAGTACTTC. Its protein product is CASSLSGPYEQYF. The variable domain in full, completed from reference TRBV28 and TRBJ2-7, reads DVKVTQSSRYLVKRTGEKVFLECVQDMDHENMFWYRQDPGLGLRLIYFSYDVKMKEKGDIPEGYSVSREKKERFSLILESASTNQTSMYLCASSLSGPYEQYFGPGTRLTVT.

This sequence joins TRBV3-1 (or the pseudogene TRBV3-2) and TRBJ1-2; D remains unclear. Between the trimmed V and J ends, which lost 3 bases and 5 bases, there was a span of 10 bases. Germline assignment: CDR1 LGHDT and CDR2 YNNKEL (reference sequence). The CDR3 totals 13 residues. This CDR3 reads CASSQQPSYGYTF. For the CDR3, the DNA is TGTGCCAGCAGCCAGCAGCCGTCTTATGGCTACACCTTC.

This chain uses TRBV10-3 with TRBJ2-7; D uncertain. The germline V and J ends were trimmed by 3 bases and 7 bases, with 7 bases remaining between them. CDR3 size: 11 residues. Germline V CDR1 and CDR2: ENHRY, SYGVKD. The CDR3 nucleotides read TGTGCCATCAGTGAATTGGGGGAGCAGTACTTC. Translating gives CAISELGEQYF.

Comment on this clone: Other DNA sequences in this sample translate to the same CDR3. The chain joins TRBV12-3 or TRBV12-4 to TRBJ2-3; D unclear. CDR3 length: 11 amino acids. Trimming removed 2 bases from V and 3 bases from J, with 0 bases in between. The CDR3 DNA sequence: TGTGCCAGCAGTTTAACAGATACGCAGTATTTT. Translating gives CASSLTDTQYF.

This clone appeared once. The chain couples TRBV7-2 to TRBJ1-1, with D possibly being TRBD1 (5 bases). This CDR3 region has 14 residues. CDR1 and CDR2 (germline): SGHTA, FQGNSA. The V end was cut by 5 bases, the J end by 5 bases, with 15 bases between. The CDR3 DNA reads as TGTGCCAGCAGCCACGTGGGGCATGGGACTGAAGCTTTCTTT. Its translation: CASSHVGHGTEAFF. Looking up the rest from reference TRBV7-2 and TRBJ1-1 gives the full variable domain: GAGVSQSPSNKVTEKGKDVELRCDPISGHTALYWYRQSLGQGLEFLIYFQGNSAPDKSGLPSDRFSAERTGGSVSTLTIQRTQQEDSAVYLCASSHVGHGTEAFFGQGTRLTVV.

The V gene is TRBV7-2, the J gene TRBJ2-7; D possibly matches TRBD1 or TRBD2 (5 bases each). Germline V gene data show CDR1 as SGHTA and CDR2 as FQGNSA. Trimming stripped 1 base from V and 3 bases from J, with 13 bases between. The CDR3 is made up of 15 amino acids. CDR3 DNA sequence: TGTGCCAGCAGCTTAGTTTGGGGGTCTGACTACGAGCAGTACTTC. Protein product: CASSLVWGSDYEQYF.

The V and J genes are TRBV5-6 and TRBJ2-1; D is undetermined. The CDR3 is 16 residues long. V was cut by 0 bases and J by 0 bases, with 10 bases left in between. Germline CDR1 SGHDT, CDR2 YYEEEE. In DNA, the CDR3 is TGTGCCAGCAGCTTGGCCAATCTAGTCTCCTACAATGAGCAGTTCTTC. Protein: CASSLANLVSYNEQFF. The whole variable domain, filled in from reference TRBV5-6 and TRBJ2-1, reads DAGVTQSPTHLIKTRGQQVTLRCSPKSGHDTVSWYQQALGQGPQFIFQYYEEEERQRGNFPDRFSGHQFPNYSSELNVNALLLGDSALYLCASSLANLVSYNEQFFGPGTRLTVL.

This chain uses TRBV4-3 with TRBJ2-7, with D possibly being TRBD1 (5 bases). The germline CDR1 and CDR2 sequences are LGHNA and YSLEER. V was pared by 1 base and J by 6 bases, with 10 bases between. The CDR3 totals 13 residues. CDR3 amino acids: CASSQGSQGEQYF. The DNA of the CDR3 is TGCGCCAGCAGCCAAGGTAGCCAGGGCGAGCAGTACTTC.

V is TRBV9 and J is TRBJ2-1; 12 nucleotides agree with TRBD2. Trimming cost V 0 bases and J 7 bases; bases outside gene matches: 8. The germline gives CDR1 SGDLS, CDR2 YYNGEE. The CDR3 sequence is 17 residues long. CDR3 nucleotide sequence: TGTGCCAGCAGCGTAGCTCCGCTAGCGGGGGGGCAAAATGAGCAGTTCTTC. Its protein is CASSVAPLAGGQNEQFF.

CDR3 nucleotides: TGTGCCAGCAGCCGAGGGACAGGGGAAACAGATACGCAGTATTTT. Protein product: CASSRGTGETDTQYF. This rearrangement joins TRBV27 to TRBJ2-3, with 10 bases lining up with TRBD1. Germline loops: CDR1 MNHEY, CDR2 SMNVEV (reference sequence). The CDR3 has 15 amino acids. V was clipped by 6 bases and J by 3 bases; unmatched bases: 6.

The V call is TRBV3-1 (or the pseudogene TRBV3-2), the J call TRBJ2-1; 8 bases align to TRBD2. CDR1 is LGHDT, CDR2 YNNKEL, per germline (reference sequence). This CDR3 is built from 15 residues. V lost 4 bases, J lost 2 bases, and 4 bases stayed unmatched. The CDR3 bases are TGTGCCAGCAGCCTCAGCGGGGGCACCTACAATGAGCAGTTCTTC. The encoded protein is CASSLSGGTYNEQFF.

This chain connects TRBV11-3 to TRBJ2-7; perhaps TRBD1 as D (6 bases). This CDR3 has 13 amino acids. Germline CDR1 SGHNT, CDR2 YENEEA. The ends were cut back, 3 bases at V and 6 bases at J, with 12 bases in the middle. CDR3 coding DNA: TGTGCCAGCAGCTTTCACAGGGAGAGCGAGCAGTACTTC. Residues: CASSFHRESEQYF.

The chain recombines TRBV19 with TRBJ1-2, with D possibly matching TRBD1 (6 bases). V lost 5 bases to trimming and J lost 1 base, with 11 bases between them. Germline lookup yields CDR1 LNHDA and CDR2 SQIVND (reference sequence). CDR3 length: 14 amino acids. The CDR3 protein is CASSPQGINYGYTF. In DNA form, the CDR3 reads TGTGCCAGTAGTCCCCAGGGGATTAACTATGGCTACACCTTC.

This clone has a single count. The chain is built from TRBV2 and TRBJ2-7, with D perhaps matching TRBD2 (6 bases). The CDR3 is made up of 15 amino acids. V was cut by 8 bases and J by 0 bases, with 17 bases left in between. Germline assignment: CDR1 SNHLY and CDR2 FYNNEI. The CDR3 loop is CASHARTTNSYEQYF. DNA for the CDR3: TGTGCCAGCCACGCGAGGACTACTAACTCCTACGAGCAGTACTTC.

This clone was observed a single time. This chain links TRBV19 with TRBJ2-1, with 8 bases identical to TRBD2. CDR3 length equals 15 residues. Germline CDR1 reads LNHDA; CDR2 reads SQIVND (reference sequence). V lost 3 bases, J lost 6 bases, and 7 bases stayed unmatched. The CDR3 region has the DNA TGTGCCAGTAGTATTCCAGCGGGAGCAGGCAATGAGCAGTTCTTC. This codes for CASSIPAGAGNEQFF.

The chain couples TRBV27 to TRBJ2-1; 7 positions match TRBD1. Per the germline V gene, CDR1 is MNHEY and CDR2 is SMNVEV (reference sequence). V trimming: 5 bases; J trimming: 4 bases; junction bases outside the gene matches: 5. The CDR3 extends over 14 amino acids. Here the CDR3 DNA reads TGTGCCAGCAGTCTTGGGACAGCTTACAATGAGCAGTTCTTC. Its protein product is CASSLGTAYNEQFF.

V gene TRBV7-2 combines with J gene TRBJ2-3; no reliable D call. V was shortened by 4 bases and J by 0 bases, with 8 bases between the two germline ends. The germline V gene has CDR1 SGHTA and CDR2 FQGNSA. The CDR3 contains 14 residues. CDR3 sequence: CASSSSSSTDTQYF. DNA of the CDR3: TGTGCCAGCAGCTCTTCCTCAAGCACAGATACGCAGTATTTT.

The chain uses TRBV14 and TRBJ2-1; TRBD2 aligns across 12 bases. With 0 bases clipped from V and 9 bases from J, the junction kept 6 bases outside the gene matches. The CDR3 sequence is 16 residues long. From germline, CDR1 is SGHDN and CDR2 FVKESK. CDR3 sequence: CASSQDWASGRVEQFF. CDR3 coding DNA: TGTGCCAGCAGCCAAGATTGGGCTAGCGGGAGGGTTGAGCAGTTCTTC. Together with reference TRBV14 and TRBJ2-1, the CDR3 gives the full variable domain: EAGVTQFPSHSVIEKGQTVTLRCDPISGHDNLYWYRRVMGKEIKFLLHFVKESKQDESGMPNNRFLAERTGGTYSTLKVQPAELEDSGVYFCASSQDWASGRVEQFFGPGTRLTVL.

V gene TRBV9 combines with J gene TRBJ1-1, with a weak D call TRBD1 (6 bases). The CDR3 totals 14 residues. Germline assignment: CDR1 SGDLS and CDR2 YYNGEE. The ends were cut back, 0 bases at V and 1 base at J, with 7 bases in the middle. The CDR3 is CASSVGTENTEAFF. In DNA form, the CDR3 reads TGTGCCAGCAGCGTAGGGACAGAGAACACTGAAGCTTTCTTT.